The T cell receptor (beta chain) described here comes from a study of STAT5B mutations in CD4+ large granular lymphocyte leukemia. The assay was run at survey level. Profiling relied on immunoSEQ multiplex PCR, and the TCRdb table lists in-frame clones only, not all of them. Of around 20,000 clones in the sample, around 81% were seen once. Turning to this clone: Its antigen is not known.

Study conclusions and caveats: Top patient clones used TRBV06 genes more often: 8/27 versus 2/35 in controls. The CD4+ versus CD8+ T-LGLL clonality difference may reflect limited sample size. Main leukemic clonotypes were patient-specific, but 20% to 25% appeared at low frequency elsewhere.

The CDR3 spans 12 residues. Germline CDR1 and CDR2: MDHEN and SYDVKM. V was shortened by 3 bases and J by 0 bases, with 3 bases between the two germline ends. The TCR sequence derives from a human donor in good health. The sequencing sample was made of CD4+ T cells from blood buffy coats. The gene calls are TRBV28 and TRBJ2-7, with D hard to call. The DNA for the CDR3 is TGTGCCAGCAGTTTTGGCTCCTACGAGCAGTACTTC. This encodes CASSFGSYEQYF.